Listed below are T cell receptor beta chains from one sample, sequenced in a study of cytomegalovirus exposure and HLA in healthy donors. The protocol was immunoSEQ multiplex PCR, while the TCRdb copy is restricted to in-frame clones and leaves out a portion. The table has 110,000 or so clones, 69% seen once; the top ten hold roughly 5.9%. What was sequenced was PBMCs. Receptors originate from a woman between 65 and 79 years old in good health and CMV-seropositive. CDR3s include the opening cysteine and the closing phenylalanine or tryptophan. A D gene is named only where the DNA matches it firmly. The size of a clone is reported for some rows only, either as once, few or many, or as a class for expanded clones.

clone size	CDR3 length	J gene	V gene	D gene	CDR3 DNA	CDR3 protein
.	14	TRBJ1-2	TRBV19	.	TGTGCCAGTAGCCTGTTGGGCCCTAACTATGGCTACACCTTC	CASSLLGPNYGYTF
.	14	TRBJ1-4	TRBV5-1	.	TGCGCCAGCAGCTTGGGACAGGAACCTGAAAAACTGTTTTTT	CASSLGQEPEKLFF
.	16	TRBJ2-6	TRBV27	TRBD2	TGTGCCAGCAGTTTTGGGGGGGGGACTGGGGCCAACGTCCTGACTTTC	CASSFGGGTGANVLTF
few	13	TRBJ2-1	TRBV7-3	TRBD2	TGTGCCAGCAGCTCGACTAGCGGGAATGAGCAGTTCTTC	CASSSTSGNEQFF
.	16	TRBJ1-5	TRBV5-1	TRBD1	TGCGCCAGCAGCGTGGGGCTAGACAGGGGCGGTCAGCCCCAGCATTTT	CASSVGLDRGGQPQHF
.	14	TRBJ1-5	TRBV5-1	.	TGCGCCAGCAGCTTCTCCGGGGAAGGACAGCCCCAGCATTTT	CASSFSGEGQPQHF
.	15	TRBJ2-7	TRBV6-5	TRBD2	TGTGCCAGCAGCTACCTTGTAGCGGGGGACTACGAGCAGTACTTC	CASSYLVAGDYEQYF
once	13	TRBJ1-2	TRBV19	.	TGTGCCAGTAGTCTCCGGGACGGGAGACACTACACCTTC	CASSLRDGRHYTF
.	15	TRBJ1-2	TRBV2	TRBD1	TGTGCCAGCAGTGGGTCGGGACAGGGAGGGGATGGCTACACCTTC	CASSGSGQGGDGYTF
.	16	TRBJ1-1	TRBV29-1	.	TGCAGCGTAAGGGGTCCACGAGATAATCTGAACACTGAAGCTTTCTTT	CSVRGPRDNLNTEAFF
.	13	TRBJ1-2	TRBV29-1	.	TGCAGCGTTGGAATCGGGGGTAGTGGTGGCTACACCTTC	CSVGIGGSGGYTF
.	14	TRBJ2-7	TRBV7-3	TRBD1	TGTGCCAGCAGCCCCGGACAGGACTCCTACGAGCAGTACTTC	CASSPGQDSYEQYF
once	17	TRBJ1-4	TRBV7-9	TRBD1	TGTGCCAGCAGCTTAGCGGCCCCGGGACAGAATAATGAAAAACTGTTTTTT	CASSLAAPGQNNEKLFF
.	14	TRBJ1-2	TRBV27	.	TGTGCCAGCAGACCTGGACAGATGAACTATGGCTACACCTTC	CASRPGQMNYGYTF
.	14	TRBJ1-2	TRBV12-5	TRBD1	TGTGCTAGTGAAAAGGGACAGGGGGTCGATGGCTACACCTTC	CASEKGQGVDGYTF
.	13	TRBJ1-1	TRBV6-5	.	TGTGCCAGCAGTCCGGGACTCTACACTGAAGCTTTCTTT	CASSPGLYTEAFF
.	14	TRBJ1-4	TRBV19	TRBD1	TGTGCCAGTAGTATTCGACAGGGTGGTGAAAAACTGTTTTTT	CASSIRQGGEKLFF
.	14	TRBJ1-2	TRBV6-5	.	TGTGCCACCAGCCGAGGGCCTTCAAACTATGGCTACACCTTC	CATSRGPSNYGYTF
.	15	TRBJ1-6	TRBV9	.	TGTGCCAGCAGCGGGGCAGGGGCCTATAATTCACCCCTCCACTTT	CASSGAGAYNSPLHF
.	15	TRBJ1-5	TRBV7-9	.	TGTGCCAGCAGCCGGGAGGGAGGGTTCTTCCAGCCCCAGCATTTT	CASSREGGFFQPQHF
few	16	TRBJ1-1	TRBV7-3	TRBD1	TGTGCCAGCAGCCACCGGACAGGTACAATGAACACTGAAGCTTTCTTT	CASSHRTGTMNTEAFF
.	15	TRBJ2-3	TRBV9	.	TGTGCCAGCAGCGTAGTGGCATTGGGCACAGATACGCAGTATTTT	CASSVVALGTDTQYF
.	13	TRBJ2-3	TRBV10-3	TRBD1	TGTGCCACCGGACAGGGCGGCACAGATACGCAGTATTTT	CATGQGGTDTQYF
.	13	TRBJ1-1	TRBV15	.	TGTGCCACCAGCCTCCGGACTCACACTGAAGCTTTCTTT	CATSLRTHTEAFF
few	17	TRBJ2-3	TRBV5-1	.	TGCGCCAGCAGCTTGGGGCCTCGAGCCAGAGGACAAGATACGCAGTATTTT	CASSLGPRARGQDTQYF
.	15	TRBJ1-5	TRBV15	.	TGTGCCACCAGCCTGTTGGTACAGGAGAATCAGCCCCAGCATTTT	CATSLLVQENQPQHF
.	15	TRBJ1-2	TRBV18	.	TGTGCCAGCTCACCCCAGGTGATCTCTAACTATGGCTACACCTTC	CASSPQVISNYGYTF
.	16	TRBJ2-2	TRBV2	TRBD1	TGTGCCAGCAGTTCCACAGGGGAAGTGGGGACCGGGGAGCTGTTTTTT	CASSSTGEVGTGELFF
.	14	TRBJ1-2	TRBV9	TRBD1	TGTGCCAGCAGCGTTGAAGACAGGGTAAATGGCTACACCTTC	CASSVEDRVNGYTF
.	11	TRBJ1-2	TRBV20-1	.	TGCAGTGCTAGGGAGGAAGACGGCTACACCTTC	CSAREEDGYTF
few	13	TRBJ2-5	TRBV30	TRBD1	TGTGCCTGGAGTGGGACAGGGCAAGAGACCCAGTACTTC	CAWSGTGQETQYF
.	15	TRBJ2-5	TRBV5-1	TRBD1	TGCGCCAGCAGAGATTCCGGGACAGGGGAAGAGACCCAGTACTTC	CASRDSGTGEETQYF
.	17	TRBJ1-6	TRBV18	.	TGTGCCAGCTCACGCTATCGGGAGAGCTCCTATAATTCACCCCTCCACTTT	CASSRYRESSYNSPLHF
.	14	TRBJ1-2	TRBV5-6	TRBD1	TGTGCCAGCAGCAGCAGGGGGCGCCCGCCCGGCTACACCTTC	CASSSRGRPPGYTF
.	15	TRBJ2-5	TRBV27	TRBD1	TGTGCCAGCAGTCCCTGGGACAGCACTCAAGAGACCCAGTACTTC	CASSPWDSTQETQYF
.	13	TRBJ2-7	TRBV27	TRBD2	TGTGCCAGCAGTCCTAGCGGGGACTACGAGCAGTACTTC	CASSPSGDYEQYF
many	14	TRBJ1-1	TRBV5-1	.	TGCGCCAGCAGCCCGAGGGCCTCGGGGGATGAAGCTTTCTTT	CASSPRASGDEAFF